This T cell receptor (beta chain) is drawn from a study of T cells after yellow fever vaccination. Study-wide background: Those fractions that held only low numbers of cells were prepared using the SMART-Seq v4 Ultra Low Input RNA kit.

Between the trimmed V and J ends, which lost 3 bases and 0 bases, there was a span of 10 bases. The CDR3 contains 15 residues. This clonotype was counted only a few times. The antigen is not known. Overall study findings and caveats: Booster samples showed a return of most primary-vaccination clones (around 96% CD4, about 85% CD8). Clonotype sharing between CD4 and CD8 compartments was small.

TCRdb independently ran MiXCR on the 5' RACE reads; one entry per CDR3 protein. The sample includes 300,000 or so distinct CDR3 sequences, roughly 13% of them seen just once. The specimen was CD4+ T cells sorted from PBMCs, collected 45 days after the yellow fever booster vaccination. This rearrangement joins TRBV12-3 or TRBV12-4 to TRBJ2-3; a weak D match, TRBD2 (5 bases). The sequence came from a young man who received the YFV17D yellow fever vaccine. The CDR3 DNA reads TGTGCCAGCAGTTTCCTCCTAGCTAGCACAGATACGCAGTATTTT. This sequence encodes CASSFLLASTDTQYF.